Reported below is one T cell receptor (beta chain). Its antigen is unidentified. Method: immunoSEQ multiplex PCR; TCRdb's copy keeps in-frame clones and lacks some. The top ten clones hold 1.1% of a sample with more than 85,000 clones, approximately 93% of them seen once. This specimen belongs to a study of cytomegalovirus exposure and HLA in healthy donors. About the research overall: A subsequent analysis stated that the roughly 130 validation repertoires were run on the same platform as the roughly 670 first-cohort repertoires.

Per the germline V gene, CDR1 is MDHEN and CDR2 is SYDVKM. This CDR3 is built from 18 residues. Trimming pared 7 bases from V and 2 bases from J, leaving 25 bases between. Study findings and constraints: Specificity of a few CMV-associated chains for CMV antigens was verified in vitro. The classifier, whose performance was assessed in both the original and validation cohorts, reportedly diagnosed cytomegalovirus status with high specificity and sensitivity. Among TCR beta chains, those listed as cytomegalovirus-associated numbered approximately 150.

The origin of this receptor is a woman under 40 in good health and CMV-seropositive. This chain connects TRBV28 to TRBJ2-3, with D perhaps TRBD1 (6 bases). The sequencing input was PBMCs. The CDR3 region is CASTKRRGYAASTDTQYF. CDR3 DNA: TGTGCCAGCACCAAACGCAGGGGCTACGCCGCTTCCACAGATACGCAGTATTTT.